A selection of T cell receptor beta chains follows, all from one sample in a study of blood T cell repertoires in COVID-19. Method: immunoSEQ multiplex PCR; TCRdb's copy keeps in-frame clones and lacks some. The repertoire has roughly 100,000 clones, about nine tenths of them found once; the top ten carry 17%. The sequencing input was peripheral blood. These receptors were taken from a woman aged 80 or over in a cohort sampled during active COVID-19. The CDR3 runs from the conserved cysteine through the conserved F or W. The order of the fields is CDR3 DNA, CDR3 protein, J gene, clone size, V gene, D gene. A D gene is named only where the DNA matches it firmly. Clone size is given for some rows only: seen once, a few or many times, or a class if the clone is expanded.

DNA: TGTGCCACCAGTGATCCGACGGGACAGGGGGATGGCTACACCTTC; CDR3: CATSDPTGQGDGYTF; J: TRBJ1-2; size: NA; V: TRBV24-1; D: TRBD1
DNA: TGTGCCAGCAGCTTAGTGATTTGGGGGGCTAGCGGGAACACCGGGGAGCTGTTTTTT; CDR3: CASSLVIWGASGNTGELFF; J: TRBJ2-2; size: once; V: TRBV11-2; D: NA
DNA: TGTGCCAGCAGCTTAGGCGTACTCGGTGAAGCTTTCTTT; CDR3: CASSLGVLGEAFF; J: TRBJ1-1; size: NA; V: TRBV11-2; D: NA
DNA: TGTGCCAGCAGCTTAGACGGGTCTAGCGGGAGAGGTGAGCAGTTCTTC; CDR3: CASSLDGSSGRGEQFF; J: TRBJ2-1; size: NA; V: TRBV7-2; D: TRBD2
DNA: TGTGCCACCAGTGATCCAAACGGGATCGACAATGAGCAGTTCTTC; CDR3: CATSDPNGIDNEQFF; J: TRBJ2-1; size: NA; V: TRBV24-1; D: NA
DNA: TGTGCCAGCAGCTTAAGTTCAGGGGGCGCGTTCCGCAAAAAACTGTTTTTT; CDR3: CASSLSSGGAFRKKLFF; J: TRBJ1-4; size: NA; V: TRBV11-2; D: TRBD1
DNA: TGTGCCAGCAGTGAAGCGCGGGGGACTGAAGCTTTCTTT; CDR3: CASSEARGTEAFF; J: TRBJ1-1; size: once; V: TRBV6-1; D: NA
DNA: TGTGCCAGCAGATTTCAAGCTAACACTGAAGCTTTCTTT; CDR3: CASRFQANTEAFF; J: TRBJ1-1; size: NA; V: TRBV6-4; D: NA
DNA: TGTGCCAGCTCACCAACGGACAGGGACCAGCCCCAGCATTTT; CDR3: CASSPTDRDQPQHF; J: TRBJ1-5; size: NA; V: TRBV18; D: TRBD1
DNA: TGTGCCAGCAGCTTAGATGCGGCTAACTATGGCTACACCTTC; CDR3: CASSLDAANYGYTF; J: TRBJ1-2; size: NA; V: TRBV7-8; D: NA
DNA: TGTGCCATTTCGAGGGACACGGAAAGAAATACGCAGTATTTT; CDR3: CAISRDTERNTQYF; J: TRBJ2-3; size: NA; V: TRBV11-2; D: NA
DNA: TGTGCCTGGAATCCTAATGCTTACGAGCAGTACTTC; CDR3: CAWNPNAYEQYF; J: TRBJ2-7; size: NA; V: TRBV30; D: NA
DNA: TGTGCCAGCAGTCTGGGGGACTTCCAGTTCTTC; CDR3: CASSLGDFQFF; J: TRBJ2-1; size: NA; V: TRBV28; D: NA
DNA: TGTGCCACCAGGGGACTGGCGGGGGACAATGAGCAGTTCTTC; CDR3: CATRGLAGDNEQFF; J: TRBJ2-1; size: NA; V: TRBV24-1; D: TRBD2
DNA: TGCGCCAGCAGTCTGGGACAGGCCTACTCCTACGAGCAGTACTTC; CDR3: CASSLGQAYSYEQYF; J: TRBJ2-7; size: NA; V: TRBV4-1; D: TRBD1
DNA: TGTGCCAGCAGCTCTCAAGGAGAAAATTATGGCTACACCTTC; CDR3: CASSSQGENYGYTF; J: TRBJ1-2; size: NA; V: TRBV6-2/TRBV6-3; D: NA
DNA: TGTGCCAGCTCACTTCCCACCGGGACAGGGTCCGGGGAGCTGTTTTTT; CDR3: CASSLPTGTGSGELFF; J: TRBJ2-2; size: NA; V: TRBV18; D: TRBD1
DNA: TGTGCCAGCAGCTGGACTAGCGGGAGTAAGGATACGCAGTATTTT; CDR3: CASSWTSGSKDTQYF; J: TRBJ2-3; size: NA; V: TRBV6-5; D: TRBD2
DNA: TGTGCCAGCAGCCCACTAGCGGGAGGTGCCGATACGCAGTATTTT; CDR3: CASSPLAGGADTQYF; J: TRBJ2-3; size: NA; V: TRBV7-2; D: TRBD2
DNA: TGTGCCAGTAGTTACACGACAGGGTGGGAGACCCAGTACTTC; CDR3: CASSYTTGWETQYF; J: TRBJ2-5; size: NA; V: TRBV19; D: TRBD1
DNA: TGTGCCAGCAGCCCTTCCGGGACAGTCTATGGCTACACCTTC; CDR3: CASSPSGTVYGYTF; J: TRBJ1-2; size: once; V: TRBV7-3; D: TRBD1
DNA: TGTGCCAGCAGTGACGGGACTACGGGGAGGAATGAGCAGTTCTTC; CDR3: CASSDGTTGRNEQFF; J: TRBJ2-1; size: NA; V: TRBV6-1; D: TRBD2
DNA: TGCAGCGCCAAAAAAGAGACCCAGTACTTC; CDR3: CSAKKETQYF; J: TRBJ2-5; size: NA; V: TRBV29-1; D: NA
DNA: TGTGCTAGTGAGGGACTTACCGGGGAGCTGTTTTTT; CDR3: CASEGLTGELFF; J: TRBJ2-2; size: NA; V: TRBV12-5; D: NA
DNA: TGTGCCAGCACCTGGGGCAGGAGCAGATATGGCTACACCTTC; CDR3: CASTWGRSRYGYTF; J: TRBJ1-2; size: NA; V: TRBV28; D: NA
DNA: TGTGCCAGCAGTGAAATAATAGCGGGGGACAATGAGCAGTTCTTC; CDR3: CASSEIIAGDNEQFF; J: TRBJ2-1; size: NA; V: TRBV6-1; D: TRBD2
DNA: TGTGCCAGCAGATTGACAGGGTCCACTGAAGCTTTCTTT; CDR3: CASRLTGSTEAFF; J: TRBJ1-1; size: NA; V: TRBV2; D: TRBD1
DNA: TGTGCCAGTAGTAGCCTCCAAGGGGCCTCCTTGGGCGGCTACACCTTC; CDR3: CASSSLQGASLGGYTF; J: TRBJ1-2; size: NA; V: TRBV19; D: NA
DNA: TGTGCCAGCAGCTTCGGGGGGGCCCTCGGGTCTGGGGCCAACGTCCTGACTTTC; CDR3: CASSFGGALGSGANVLTF; J: TRBJ2-6; size: NA; V: TRBV7-3; D: TRBD2
DNA: TGTGCCAGCTCACCAATAGCGGGAGGGGGCAATGAGCAGTTCTTC; CDR3: CASSPIAGGGNEQFF; J: TRBJ2-1; size: NA; V: TRBV18; D: TRBD2
DNA: TGTGCCTGGCGTGTGTACCCGGGACAGGAGGGAGGGGGTGAAAAACTGTTTTTT; CDR3: CAWRVYPGQEGGGEKLFF; J: TRBJ1-4; size: NA; V: TRBV30; D: TRBD1
DNA: TGTGCCAGCAGCTGGGACAATTATCAGCCCCAGCATTTT; CDR3: CASSWDNYQPQHF; J: TRBJ1-5; size: few; V: TRBV27; D: NA
DNA: TGTGCCACCCGTTCCGCGGGGCCCTCCTACGAGCAGTACTTC; CDR3: CATRSAGPSYEQYF; J: TRBJ2-7; size: NA; V: TRBV28; D: NA
DNA: TGTGCCAGCAGCTCCGGACAGGGCAACTATGGCTACACCTTC; CDR3: CASSSGQGNYGYTF; J: TRBJ1-2; size: NA; V: TRBV11-3; D: TRBD1
DNA: TGTGCCAGCAGTTTCTCACTAGGCGGCAATCAGCCCCAGCATTTT; CDR3: CASSFSLGGNQPQHF; J: TRBJ1-5; size: NA; V: TRBV27; D: NA
DNA: TGTGCCAGCAGCTTCCCCAGCGGGACTAGCGGGAGTAGGCGGGACGAGCAGTACTTC; CDR3: CASSFPSGTSGSRRDEQYF; J: TRBJ2-7; size: NA; V: TRBV7-2; D: TRBD2
DNA: TGTGCCAGCAGCTCGATAGCGAGTCTGGCCGAGCAGTACTTC; CDR3: CASSSIASLAEQYF; J: TRBJ2-7; size: NA; V: TRBV7-2; D: NA
DNA: TGTGCCAGCAGCTCCCGACAGGGAGGGGAGCTGTTTTTT; CDR3: CASSSRQGGELFF; J: TRBJ2-2; size: NA; V: TRBV13; D: TRBD1
DNA: TGTGCCAGCAGACCCGAGGGCGGCTACACCTTC; CDR3: CASRPEGGYTF; J: TRBJ1-2; size: NA; V: TRBV6-5; D: NA
DNA: TGTGCCAGCAGCTTGGCAGGGGGCGGGACCGGGGAGCTGTTTTTT; CDR3: CASSLAGGGTGELFF; J: TRBJ2-2; size: NA; V: TRBV5-6; D: TRBD1
DNA: TGTGCCAGCAGCCTCCGGGGGGGCGACCTCTATGGCTACACCTTC; CDR3: CASSLRGGDLYGYTF; J: TRBJ1-2; size: NA; V: TRBV28; D: NA
DNA: TGTGCCAGCAGCTTAGGACTGGAAAACATTCAGTACTTC; CDR3: CASSLGLENIQYF; J: TRBJ2-4; size: NA; V: TRBV9; D: NA
DNA: TGTGCCAGCAGTTCCCCCCTAAGACCCCAGCATTTT; CDR3: CASSSPLRPQHF; J: TRBJ1-5; size: few; V: TRBV28; D: NA
DNA: TGTGCCATCAGGCAGGCAGGCGATGAGCAGTTCTTC; CDR3: CAIRQAGDEQFF; J: TRBJ2-1; size: NA; V: TRBV10-3; D: NA
DNA: TGTGCCAGCAGCTTATTGGGGGGGAACACTGAAGCTTTCTTT; CDR3: CASSLLGGNTEAFF; J: TRBJ1-1; size: NA; V: TRBV7-3; D: NA
DNA: TGTGCCATCAGTTTTAACGAAGCGCGAAACACCATATATTTT; CDR3: CAISFNEARNTIYF; J: TRBJ1-3; size: NA; V: TRBV10-3; D: NA
DNA: TGTGCCAGCAGCTTAGGGGGACTAGGGCTGGAGACCCAGTACTTC; CDR3: CASSLGGLGLETQYF; J: TRBJ2-5; size: NA; V: TRBV7-2; D: TRBD2
DNA: TGTGCCAGCAGTTACTCCGAGGGGGCAAGCTATGGCTACACCTTC; CDR3: CASSYSEGASYGYTF; J: TRBJ1-2; size: NA; V: TRBV6-5; D: TRBD1
DNA: TGTGCCAGCAGAGGGGACAGACTTAACTATGGCTACACCTTC; CDR3: CASRGDRLNYGYTF; J: TRBJ1-2; size: NA; V: TRBV6-5; D: TRBD1
DNA: TGTGCCAGCAGCCTGACAGGGGGAAGCAATCAGCCCCAGCATTTT; CDR3: CASSLTGGSNQPQHF; J: TRBJ1-5; size: NA; V: TRBV6-6; D: TRBD1
DNA: TGTGCCAGCAGCCAATCCCCAGACTGGTACAATGAGCAGTTCTTC; CDR3: CASSQSPDWYNEQFF; J: TRBJ2-1; size: NA; V: TRBV7-3; D: NA
DNA: TGTGCCAGCAGCCAAGATCCTAGCGGGAGAAGCTACGAGCAGTACTTC; CDR3: CASSQDPSGRSYEQYF; J: TRBJ2-7; size: NA; V: TRBV3-1/TRBV3-2; D: TRBD2
DNA: TGTGCCACCAGCAGAGTACCGGGACAGGGGGCAATCGGTGAGCAGTTCTTC; CDR3: CATSRVPGQGAIGEQFF; J: TRBJ2-1; size: NA; V: TRBV15; D: TRBD1
DNA: TGTGCCAGCAGCCGACAGGGTTCCTATAATTCACCCCTCCACTTT; CDR3: CASSRQGSYNSPLHF; J: TRBJ1-6; size: NA; V: TRBV11-2; D: TRBD1
DNA: TGTGCCAGCTCTCTCAGTCCCGGGACAGGGGTCATAACTAATGAAAAACTGTTTTTT; CDR3: CASSLSPGTGVITNEKLFF; J: TRBJ1-4; size: once; V: TRBV18; D: TRBD1
DNA: TGTGCCAGCAGTGAGTTTTTAGATAATTCACCCCTCCACTTT; CDR3: CASSEFLDNSPLHF; J: TRBJ1-6; size: NA; V: TRBV6-1; D: NA
DNA: TGTGCCAGCTCACAGGACAGGGGGAACACTGAAGCTTTCTTT; CDR3: CASSQDRGNTEAFF; J: TRBJ1-1; size: NA; V: TRBV18; D: TRBD1